This TCR beta chain derives from a study of shared clonotypes between healthy human individuals. Whole-study results and caveats: Incomplete sequencing of sorted subsets was indicated by rarefaction despite large depth. Only blood samples were collected, and tissue repertoires likely differ.

It was into CD45RA+ naive and CD45RA-negative memory subsets that the CD4+ cells were split. The germline V gene encodes CDR1 SGHDN and CDR2 FVKESK. The CDR3 spans 15 residues. Trimming pared 2 bases from V and 1 base from J, leaving 11 bases between. Clones were sequenced by immunoSEQ multiplex PCR, and TCRdb holds only the in-frame ones, with some missing. There are roughly 1.4 million clones in the sample; approximately 98.5% occur only once, and around 0.33% lies in the top ten. Of note for this clone: Its antigen is unknown.

This receptor was taken from a young man in good health. The specimen was naive CD4+ T cells sorted from blood. Subset noted: CD45RA+ positively selected. The V call is TRBV14, the J call TRBJ1-1; a possible D gene is TRBD1 (5 bases). The CDR3 region has the DNA TGTGCCAGCAGCCAATCGAAGGGGTGGAACACTGAAGCTTTCTTT. Residues: CASSQSKGWNTEAFF.